These 32 T cell receptor beta chains were all obtained from the same sample, sequenced in a study of CD8 T cells in Susac syndrome (dated by TCRdb to about 2019). The library relied on the immunoSEQ multiplex PCR assay. RNA was extracted with the RNeasy kit and about 0.5 to 1 ug was reverse transcribed using random hexamers. TCRdb passed the public sequencing reads through fastp at Q25 and MiXCR, retaining productive beta sequences. Entries that share a CDR3 protein sequence are merged under the most common genes and DNA. The sample table contains about 49,000 distinct CDR3 sequences; only one count was recorded for roughly 93% of them. Of the sample, 0.5% to 0.6% is held by the ten largest clones. Sequencing was performed on CD8+ T cells from PBMCs. Every receptor here comes from a human donor in good health.

The chain joins TRBV19 to TRBJ2-3, with D perhaps given as TRBD1 or TRBD2 (5 bases each). The CDR3 loop spans 16 amino acids. Trimming took off 2 bases at V and 3 bases at J, with 15 bases between the two ends. Germline assignment: CDR1 LNHDA and CDR2 SQIVND (reference sequence). The CDR3 DNA reads as TGTGCCAGTAGTATATTCCCGGGGCGCCTGACAGATACGCAGTATTTT. This sequence encodes CASSIFPGRLTDTQYF.

The chain combines TRBV4-1 with TRBJ2-7; tentatively, D is TRBD2 (5 bases). V was shortened by 0 bases and J by 5 bases, with 14 bases between the two germline ends. The CDR3 contains 15 residues. Germline V gene data show CDR1 as MGHRA and CDR2 as YSYEKL. In DNA, the CDR3 is TGCGCCAGCAGCCAAGACAGTGGGAGTGCCCACGAGCAGTACTTC. Protein: CASSQDSGSAHEQYF.

The CDR3: CASSQSMTGQGSDTEAFF. The CDR3 DNA is TGCGCCAGCAGTCAATCGATGACGGGACAGGGGTCCGACACTGAAGCTTTCTTT. The chain has TRBV23-1 and TRBJ1-1, with 10 bases matching TRBD1. TRBV23-1 is designated an ORF whose function remains uncertain. The CDR3 contains 18 residues. Trimming at V came to 0 bases and at J to 3 bases, leaving 10 bases not matched to a gene.

The chain joins TRBV29-1 to TRBJ2-3; 10 nucleotides match TRBD2. After removal of 5 bases from V and 1 base from J, the junction contained 6 bases not matched to a gene. Germline V lookup: CDR1 SQVTM, CDR2 ANQGSEA. The CDR3 is 15 residues long. The CDR3 sequence: CSVTGTSDGTDTQYF. The CDR3 coding sequence is TGCAGCGTTACCGGGACTAGCGACGGCACAGATACGCAGTATTTT.

This chain connects TRBV20-1 to TRBJ2-2; a possible D gene is TRBD2 (5 bases). Deletions cut 0 bases from V and 1 base from J, with 9 bases between. CDR1 is DFQATT and CDR2 is SNEGSKA in the germline V gene (reference sequence). This CDR3 spans 15 amino acids. As DNA, the CDR3 is TGCAGTGCTAGAGAGACGGGAAGGAACACCGGGGAGCTGTTTTTT. Amino acids: CSARETGRNTGELFF.

This chain joins TRBV5-1 and TRBJ2-7; a weak D match, TRBD2 (6 bases). V dropped 2 bases and J dropped 4 bases, with 13 bases sitting between them. The CDR3 totals 14 residues. CDR1 is SGHRS and CDR2 is YFSETQ in the germline V gene. In DNA, the CDR3 is TGCGCCAGCAGCTTAAAGAGGGAGGATTACGAGCAGTACTTC. Amino acid sequence: CASSLKREDYEQYF.

The V gene is TRBV4-1, the J gene TRBJ1-2; 7 bases fit TRBD1. The CDR3 is 16 residues long. Germline CDR1 is MGHRA and CDR2 is YSYEKL. The J segment lost 2 bases and the V segment lost 2 bases, leaving 8 bases of the junction unmatched. The DNA for the CDR3 is TGCGCCAGCAGCCAACCCTATGAGACAGGGAACTATGGCTACACCTTC. Its protein is CASSQPYETGNYGYTF.

V is TRBV29-1 and J is TRBJ1-2; D ambiguous. This CDR3 spans 13 amino acids. Germline V lookup: CDR1 SQVTM, CDR2 ANQGSEA. V was shortened by 3 bases and J by 0 bases, with 8 bases between the two germline ends. The CDR3 nucleotides are TGCAGCGTTGAGTCGGGCACTAACTATGGCTACACCTTC. It encodes CSVESGTNYGYTF.

The chain is built from TRBV28 and TRBJ2-7; D uncertain. CDR1 and CDR2 (germline): MDHEN, SYDVKM. The V gene lost 7 bases and the J gene lost 7 bases, with 14 bases spanning the gap. The CDR3 sequence is 12 residues long. The chain's CDR3 is CASNLGSREQYF. The CDR3 nucleotides read TGTGCCAGCAACCTTGGCTCTCGGGAGCAGTACTTC. Full variable domain (outside the CDR3, taken from reference TRBV28 and TRBJ2-7): DVKVTQSSRYLVKRTGEKVFLECVQDMDHENMFWYRQDPGLGLRLIYFSYDVKMKEKGDIPEGYSVSREKKERFSLILESASTNQTSMYLCASNLGSREQYFGPGTRLTVT.

The rearrangement links TRBV27 to TRBJ2-7; TRBD1 matches 9 bases. Germline CDR1 reads MNHEY; CDR2 reads SMNVEV (reference sequence). The CDR3 is 15 residues long. The ends lost 5 bases at V and 3 bases at J; junction bases unmatched: 8. This CDR3 reads CASSMGQGKHYEQYF. Here the CDR3 DNA reads TGTGCCAGCAGTATGGGACAGGGAAAGCACTACGAGCAGTACTTC.

The chain employs TRBV19 and TRBJ2-7, with D perhaps TRBD1 (5 bases). This CDR3 spans 15 amino acids. Germline loops: CDR1 LNHDA, CDR2 SQIVND (reference sequence). The germline V and J ends were trimmed by 5 bases and 3 bases, with 17 bases remaining between them. This chain's CDR3 is CASSLGLGRFYEQYF. The CDR3 DNA is TGTGCCAGTAGTCTGGGGCTAGGCCGCTTCTACGAGCAGTACTTC.

This clonotype was seen once. The V call is TRBV15, the J call TRBJ1-1; D not resolved. The CDR3 extends over 13 amino acids. V shed 0 bases and J shed 5 bases, with 7 bases lying between them. From germline, CDR1 is LNHNV and CDR2 YYDKDF (reference sequence). CDR3 sequence reads: CATSRELRTEAFF. The CDR3 DNA reads as TGTGCCACCAGCAGAGAGCTGAGGACTGAAGCTTTCTTT.

In this sample, this clonotype turned up once. The gene calls are TRBV12-3 or TRBV12-4 and TRBJ2-7, with D possibly TRBD1 on 6 matching bases. Between the trimmed V and J ends, which lost 5 bases and 3 bases, there was a span of 8 bases. This CDR3 is built from 12 residues. CDR3 protein: CASSDRIYEQYF. The CDR3 nucleotides are TGTGCCAGCAGTGACAGGATCTACGAGCAGTACTTC.

The chain links TRBV18 to TRBJ2-7, with D possibly matching TRBD1 (5 bases). CDR1 is KGHSH, CDR2 LQKENI, per germline. Trimming took 0 bases from V and 5 from J, leaving 11 bases between them. The CDR3 is made up of 14 amino acids. The CDR3 DNA reads TGTGCCAGCTCACCACCGTACAGGTTGGACGAGCAGTACTTC. Protein product: CASSPPYRLDEQYF. Full variable domain (missing parts from reference TRBV18 and TRBJ2-7): NAGVMQNPRHLVRRRGQEARLRCSPMKGHSHVYWYRQLPEEGLKFMVYLQKENIIDESGMPKERFSAEFPKEGPSILRIQQVVRGDSAAYFCASSPPYRLDEQYFGPGTRLTVT.

The J gene is TRBJ2-1, the V gene TRBV5-1; 9 bases fit TRBD1. The CDR3 contains 15 residues. Germline values: CDR1 SGHRS, CDR2 YFSETQ. The ends lost 0 bases at V and 6 bases at J; junction bases unmatched: 4. The CDR3 DNA is TGCGCCAGCAGCTTGGACAGGGGGCAGGGCAATGAGCAGTTCTTC. Translated: CASSLDRGQGNEQFF.

This clonotype was seen a single time. The gene calls are TRBV12-3 or TRBV12-4 and TRBJ2-7, with 8 bases identical to TRBD1. V shed 4 bases, J shed 3 bases, and the junction held 8 bases outside the gene matches. The CDR3 has 15 residues. CDR3: CASSSSGQEFYEQYF. In DNA, the CDR3 is TGTGCCAGCAGTTCCTCGGGACAGGAGTTCTACGAGCAGTACTTC.

The gene calls are TRBV9 and TRBJ2-7; 10 nucleotides agree with TRBD1. Unmatched junction bases numbered 4, after V lost 3 bases and J lost 1 base. CDR3 length equals 15 residues. Germline-derived CDR1 and CDR2 are SGDLS and YYNGEE. In DNA, the CDR3 is TGTGCCAGCAGCGCCGGGACAGGGGCATCCTACGAGCAGTACTTC. This sequence encodes CASSAGTGASYEQYF.

The chain joins TRBV18 to TRBJ2-7; D perhaps matches TRBD1 (5 bases). V dropped 3 bases and J dropped 2 bases, with 14 bases sitting between them. The CDR3 length is 15 residues. Per the germline V gene, CDR1 is KGHSH and CDR2 is LQKENI. The CDR3 sequence is CASSPDGRAAYEQYF. CDR3 nucleotides: TGTGCCAGCTCACCCGACGGCAGGGCTGCCTACGAGCAGTACTTC.

V and J are TRBV12-3 or TRBV12-4 and TRBJ2-1; 10 bases fit TRBD2. The CDR3 runs to 16 residues. V shed 6 bases and J 5 bases; nucleotides not matched to a gene: 10. The CDR3 bases are TGTGCCAGCAGAGAACCGGGACTAGCGTCAGACAATGAGCAGTTCTTC. It yields the protein CASREPGLASDNEQFF.

The rearrangement uses TRBV7-9 and TRBJ2-1, with TRBD2 as a possible D gene (6 bases). This CDR3 is 16 amino acids long. CDR1 is SEHNR and CDR2 is FQNEAQ in the germline V gene (reference sequence). The V gene lost 3 bases and the J gene lost 1 base, with 13 bases spanning the gap. CDR3 bases: TGTGCCAGCAGCTTGGTCCAGCGGGTATCCTACAATGAGCAGTTCTTC. This gives the protein CASSLVQRVSYNEQFF.

J is TRBJ1-1 and V is TRBV7-9; tentatively, D is TRBD1 (5 bases). The V gene lost 5 bases and the J gene lost 3 bases, with 25 bases spanning the gap. The CDR3 is 18 amino acids. Germline CDR1 is SEHNR and CDR2 is FQNEAQ (reference sequence). The CDR3 DNA reads as TGTGCCAGCAGCCCCTACCTCATCGGGGCCTACGAACACACTGAAGCTTTCTTT. Translated, it gives CASSPYLIGAYEHTEAFF.

The V and J genes are TRBV7-6 and TRBJ2-5; 8 nucleotides match TRBD2. V lost 6 bases to trimming and J lost 4 bases; unmatched junction nucleotides: 1. CDR1 and CDR2 (germline): SGHVS, FNYEAQ. The CDR3 spans 12 residues. The CDR3, as DNA: TGTGCCAGCAGAGGACTAGCAGAGACCCAGTACTTC. Its translation: CASRGLAETQYF. The variable domain in full, completed from reference TRBV7-6 and TRBJ2-5, reads GAGVSQSPRYKVTKRGQDVALRCDPISGHVSLYWYRQALGQGPEFLTYFNYEAQQDKSGLPNDRFSAERPEGSISTLTIQRTEQRDSAMYRCASRGLAETQYFGPGTRLLVL.

This sequence joins TRBV28 and TRBJ2-5; D may be TRBD2 (6 bases). Between the trimmed V and J ends, which lost 0 bases and 0 bases, there was a span of 14 bases. The CDR3 has 17 residues. Germline V lookup: CDR1 MDHEN, CDR2 SYDVKM. The chain's CDR3 is CASSLWYEREYQETQYF. The CDR3 DNA is TGTGCCAGCAGTTTATGGTATGAACGGGAGTACCAAGAGACCCAGTACTTC.

This chain connects TRBV13 to TRBJ1-4, with 7 nucleotides matching TRBD1. CDR3 length: 14 amino acids. Trimming took 5 bases from V and 6 from J; bases not matched to a gene: 6. Germline-derived CDR1 and CDR2 are PRHDT and FYEKMQ (reference sequence). The chain's CDR3 is CASSPRDSYEKLFF. CDR3 in DNA: TGTGCCAGCAGCCCGAGGGACAGCTATGAAAAACTGTTTTTT.

The V call is TRBV7-9, the J call TRBJ2-2; 9 nucleotides line up with TRBD2. The germline V gene has CDR1 SEHNR and CDR2 FQNEAQ (reference sequence). With V trimmed by 5 bases and J by 1 base, 5 bases remained unmatched. This CDR3 comprises 16 residues. CDR3 sequence: CASSPRLAVNTGELFF. CDR3 sequence (DNA): TGTGCCAGCAGCCCTCGACTAGCGGTGAACACCGGGGAGCTGTTTTTT.

This chain uses TRBV2 with TRBJ2-7; TRBD1 is a possible D gene (5 bases). V was pared by 8 bases and J by 6 bases, with 8 bases between. Germline V gene data show CDR1 as SNHLY and CDR2 as FYNNEI. This CDR3 comprises 10 residues. The CDR3, as DNA: TGTGCCAGCGAAGGGGCCGAGCAGTACTTC. Its protein is CASEGAEQYF.

The chain uses TRBV7-6 and TRBJ2-6; D unclear. The CDR3 totals 16 residues. In germline, CDR1 is SGHVS, CDR2 FNYEAQ. Trimming shortened V by 4 bases and J by 0 bases, and 10 bases separated the two germline ends. CDR3 protein: CASSSRGFSGANVLTF. The CDR3 coding sequence is TGTGCCAGCAGCTCCCGTGGCTTCTCTGGGGCCAACGTCCTGACTTTC. Looking up the rest from reference TRBV7-6 and TRBJ2-6 gives the full variable domain: GAGVSQSPRYKVTKRGQDVALRCDPISGHVSLYWYRQALGQGPEFLTYFNYEAQQDKSGLPNDRFSAERPEGSISTLTIQRTEQRDSAMYRCASSSRGFSGANVLTFGAGSRLTVL.

The V call is TRBV3-1, the J call TRBJ2-2, with 7 bases fitting TRBD2. Unmatched junction bases numbered 3, after V lost 1 base and J lost 4 bases. Germline V CDR1 and CDR2: LGHDT, YNNKEL (reference sequence). The CDR3 spans 15 residues. The CDR3 loop reads CASSQVPGGTGELFF. The CDR3 nucleotides are TGTGCCAGCAGCCAAGTTCCGGGGGGCACCGGGGAGCTGTTTTTT.

The chain joins TRBV19 to TRBJ2-7; no clear D gene. Trimming took 5 bases from V and 2 from J, leaving 13 bases between them. This CDR3 has 14 residues. Germline loops: CDR1 LNHDA, CDR2 SQIVND (reference sequence). CDR3 sequence (DNA): TGTGCCAGTAGTCCACAATGGACCACCTACGAGCAGTACTTC. Protein: CASSPQWTTYEQYF.

The chain combines TRBV29-1 with TRBJ1-2; 8 nucleotides match TRBD1. The trim removed 6 bases at V and 3 bases at J, leaving 6 bases unmatched. Germline V gives CDR1 SQVTM, CDR2 ANQGSEA. The length of the CDR3 is 13 residues. The CDR3 is CSVKTGEDYGYTF. CDR3 nucleotides: TGCAGCGTGAAGACAGGGGAAGACTATGGCTACACCTTC.

V gene TRBV28 combines with J gene TRBJ1-1, with TRBD1 matching over 7 bases. Trimming took 3 bases from V and 3 from J; bases not matched to a gene: 1. Germline lookup yields CDR1 MDHEN and CDR2 SYDVKM. The CDR3 has 13 residues. The CDR3 protein is CASSLRGHTEAFF. The CDR3 nucleotides read TGTGCCAGCAGTTTGAGGGGGCACACTGAAGCTTTCTTT. The full variable domain, completed using reference TRBV28 and TRBJ1-1, is DVKVTQSSRYLVKRTGEKVFLECVQDMDHENMFWYRQDPGLGLRLIYFSYDVKMKEKGDIPEGYSVSREKKERFSLILESASTNQTSMYLCASSLRGHTEAFFGQGTRLTVV.

As to this clonotype: At one of its ends the junction is not consistent with the germline gene, which may arise from a read error. This chain joins TRBV5-1 and TRBJ2-7, with 10 bases identical to TRBD2. Germline assignment: CDR1 SGHRS and CDR2 YFSETQ. This CDR3 is 14 amino acids long. The CDR3 DNA reads TGCGCCACCAGCGTGGCTAGCGGGAGTTACGAGCAGTACTTC. This translates into CATSVASGSYEQYF. Together with reference TRBV5-1 and TRBJ2-7, the CDR3 gives the full variable domain: KAGVTQTPRYLIKTRGQQVTLSCSPISGHRSVSWYQQTPGQGLQFLFEYFSETQRNKGNFPGRFSGRQFSNSRSEMNVSTLELGDSALYLCATSVASGSYEQYFGPGTRLTVT.